This TCR beta chain was identified in a study of blood T cell repertoires in COVID-19. Study information: COVID-19 samples collected from the United States, Italy and Spain covered acute and convalescent phases.

The Seattle patients joined while their infection was active and were tracked longitudinally afterward. Per the authors' pipeline: Reference gene primer amplification gave nucleated cell count estimates. Profiled with immunoSEQ multiplex PCR; TCRdb holds only in-frame clones, not every one. V and J calls and clone size are copied from that table; D and trimming were computed from the DNA. The sample gives about 310,000 clones, roughly 89% of which show up once; around 1% is in the top ten. This receptor was taken from a woman aged 40 to 50 with COVID-19, enrolled during active disease. The sequencing sample was made of peripheral blood.

The CDR3 spells CALQDRRSPLHF. The CDR3, as DNA: TGTGCCTTACAGGATCGCCGGTCACCCCTCCACTTT. The V gene is TRBV30, the J gene TRBJ1-6, with a possible D match to TRBD1 (5 bases). The CDR3 has 12 residues. Germline CDR1 is GTSNPN and CDR2 is SVGIG (reference sequence). Trimming shortened V by 7 bases and J by 10 bases, and 14 bases separated the two germline ends.